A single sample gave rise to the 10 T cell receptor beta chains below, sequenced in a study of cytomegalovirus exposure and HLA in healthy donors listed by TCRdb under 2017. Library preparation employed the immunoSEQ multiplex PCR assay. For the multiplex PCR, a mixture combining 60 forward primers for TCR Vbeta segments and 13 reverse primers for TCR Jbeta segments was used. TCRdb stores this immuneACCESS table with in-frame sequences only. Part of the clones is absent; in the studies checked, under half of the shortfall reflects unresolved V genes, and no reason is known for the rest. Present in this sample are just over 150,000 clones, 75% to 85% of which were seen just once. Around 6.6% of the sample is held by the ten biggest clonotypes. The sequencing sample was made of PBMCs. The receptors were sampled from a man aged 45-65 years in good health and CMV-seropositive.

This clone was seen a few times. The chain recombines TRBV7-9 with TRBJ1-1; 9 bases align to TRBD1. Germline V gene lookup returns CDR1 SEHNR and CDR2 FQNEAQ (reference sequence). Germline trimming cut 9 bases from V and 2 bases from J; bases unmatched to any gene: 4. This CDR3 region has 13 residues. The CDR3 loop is CASTGGLNTEAFF. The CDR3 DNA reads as TGTGCCAGTACAGGGGGCTTAAACACTGAAGCTTTCTTT.

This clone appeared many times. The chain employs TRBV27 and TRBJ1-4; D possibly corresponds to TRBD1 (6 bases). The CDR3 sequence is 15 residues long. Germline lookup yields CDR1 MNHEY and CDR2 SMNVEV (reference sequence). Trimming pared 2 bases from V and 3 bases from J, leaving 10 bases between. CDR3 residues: CASSLGGAANEKLFF. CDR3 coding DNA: TGTGCCAGCAGTTTAGGGGGCGCGGCTAATGAAAAACTGTTTTTT.

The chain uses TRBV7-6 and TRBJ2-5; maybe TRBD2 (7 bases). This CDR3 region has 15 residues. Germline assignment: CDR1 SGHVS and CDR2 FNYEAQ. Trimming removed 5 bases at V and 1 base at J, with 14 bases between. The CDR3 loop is CASSPLRGPQETQYF. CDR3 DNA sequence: TGTGCCAGCAGCCCTCTGCGGGGGCCCCAAGAGACCCAGTACTTC. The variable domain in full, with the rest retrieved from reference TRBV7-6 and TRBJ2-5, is GAGVSQSPRYKVTKRGQDVALRCDPISGHVSLYWYRQALGQGPEFLTYFNYEAQQDKSGLPNDRFSAERPEGSISTLTIQRTEQRDSAMYRCASSPLRGPQETQYFGPGTRLLVL.

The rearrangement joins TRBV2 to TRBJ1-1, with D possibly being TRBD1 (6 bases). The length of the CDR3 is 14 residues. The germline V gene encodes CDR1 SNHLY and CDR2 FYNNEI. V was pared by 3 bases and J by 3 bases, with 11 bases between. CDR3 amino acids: CASSDGRGYTEAFF. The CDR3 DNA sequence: TGTGCCAGCAGTGATGGAAGGGGGTACACTGAAGCTTTCTTT.

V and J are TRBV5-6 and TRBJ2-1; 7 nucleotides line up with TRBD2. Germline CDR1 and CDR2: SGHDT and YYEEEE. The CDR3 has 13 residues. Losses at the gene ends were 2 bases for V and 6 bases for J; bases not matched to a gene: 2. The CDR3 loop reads CASSFRTSNEQFF. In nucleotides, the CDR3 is TGTGCCAGCAGCTTCCGGACTAGCAATGAGCAGTTCTTC. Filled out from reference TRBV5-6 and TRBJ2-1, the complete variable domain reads DAGVTQSPTHLIKTRGQQVTLRCSPKSGHDTVSWYQQALGQGPQFIFQYYEEEERQRGNFPDRFSGHQFPNYSSELNVNALLLGDSALYLCASSFRTSNEQFFGPGTRLTVL.

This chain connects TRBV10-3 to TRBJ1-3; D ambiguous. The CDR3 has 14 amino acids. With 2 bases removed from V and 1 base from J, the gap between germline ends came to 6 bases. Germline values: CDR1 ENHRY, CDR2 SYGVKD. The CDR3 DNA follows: TGTGCCATCAGTGAGGCGGGTTCTGGAAACACCATATATTTT. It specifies CAISEAGSGNTIYF.

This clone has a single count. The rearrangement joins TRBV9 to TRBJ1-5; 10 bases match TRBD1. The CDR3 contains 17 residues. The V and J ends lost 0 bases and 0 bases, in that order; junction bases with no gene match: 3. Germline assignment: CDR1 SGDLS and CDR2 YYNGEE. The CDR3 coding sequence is TGTGCCAGCAGCGTAGCAGGACAGGGGGATAGCAATCAGCCCCAGCATTTT. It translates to CASSVAGQGDSNQPQHF.

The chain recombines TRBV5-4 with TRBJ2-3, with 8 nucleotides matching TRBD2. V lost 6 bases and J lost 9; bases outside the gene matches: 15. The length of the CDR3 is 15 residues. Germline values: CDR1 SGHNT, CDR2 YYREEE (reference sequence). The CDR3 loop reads CASTLGLEQRGTQYF. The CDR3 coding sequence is TGTGCCAGCACCCTAGGACTAGAACAGCGGGGGACGCAGTATTTT. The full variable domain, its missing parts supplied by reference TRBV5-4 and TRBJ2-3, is ETGVTQSPTHLIKTRGQQVTLRCSSQSGHNTVSWYQQALGQGPQFIFQYYREEENGRGNFPPRFSGLQFPNYSSELNVNALELDDSALYLCASTLGLEQRGTQYFGPGTRLTVL.

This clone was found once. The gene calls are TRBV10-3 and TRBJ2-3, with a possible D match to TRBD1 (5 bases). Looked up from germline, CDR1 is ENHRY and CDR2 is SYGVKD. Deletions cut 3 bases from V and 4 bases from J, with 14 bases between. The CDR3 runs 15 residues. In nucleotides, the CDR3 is TGTGCCATCAGTGACCCTCAGGGTTGGGCAGATACGCAGTATTTT. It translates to CAISDPQGWADTQYF.

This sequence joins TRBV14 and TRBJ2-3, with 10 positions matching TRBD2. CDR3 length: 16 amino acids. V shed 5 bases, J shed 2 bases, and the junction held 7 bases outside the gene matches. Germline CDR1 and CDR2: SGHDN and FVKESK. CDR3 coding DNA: TGTGCCAGCAGCGCCGGACTAGCGGAGATCACAGATACGCAGTATTTT. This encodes CASSAGLAEITDTQYF.